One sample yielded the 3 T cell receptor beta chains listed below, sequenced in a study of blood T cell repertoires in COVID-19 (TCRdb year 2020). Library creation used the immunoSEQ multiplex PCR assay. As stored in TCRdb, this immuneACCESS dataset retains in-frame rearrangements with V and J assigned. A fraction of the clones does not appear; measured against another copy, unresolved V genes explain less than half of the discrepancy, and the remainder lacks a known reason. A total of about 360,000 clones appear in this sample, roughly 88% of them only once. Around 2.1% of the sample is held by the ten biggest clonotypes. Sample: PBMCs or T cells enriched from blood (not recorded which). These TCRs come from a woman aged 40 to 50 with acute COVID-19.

CDR3 protein: CASSLGTVAEPLHF. Written as DNA, the CDR3 is TGTGCCAGCAGCTTAGGAACAGTCGCCGAACCCCTCCACTTT. This chain connects TRBV13 to TRBJ1-6; D remains unclear. The CDR3 extends over 14 amino acids. The germline V and J ends were trimmed by 0 bases and 12 bases, with 12 bases remaining between them. Per germline, CDR1 PRHDT and CDR2 FYEKMQ (reference sequence). Looking up the rest from reference TRBV13 and TRBJ1-6 gives the full variable domain: AAGVIQSPRHLIKEKRETATLKCYPIPRHDTVYWYQQGPGQDPQFLISFYEKMQSDKGSIPDRFSAQQFSDYHSELNMSSLELGDSALYFCASSLGTVAEPLHFGNGTRLTVT.

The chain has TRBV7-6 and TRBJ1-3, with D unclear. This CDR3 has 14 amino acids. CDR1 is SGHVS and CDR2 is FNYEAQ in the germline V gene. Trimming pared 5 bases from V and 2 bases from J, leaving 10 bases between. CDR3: CASSPGEAGNTIYF. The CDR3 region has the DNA TGTGCCAGCAGCCCGGGAGAAGCTGGAAACACCATATATTTT.

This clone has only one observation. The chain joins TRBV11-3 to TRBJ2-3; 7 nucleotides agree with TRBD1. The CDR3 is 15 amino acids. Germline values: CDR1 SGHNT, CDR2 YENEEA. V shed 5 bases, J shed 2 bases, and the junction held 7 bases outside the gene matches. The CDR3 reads CASSIDRVFTDTQYF. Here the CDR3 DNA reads TGTGCCAGCAGCATCGACAGGGTTTTCACAGATACGCAGTATTTT.